This T cell receptor beta chain is from a study of shared clonotypes between healthy human individuals. General study findings and limits: Researchers found naive subsets generally carried larger estimated richness than memory subsets.

Selected positively for CCR7 and CD45RO-negative, naive CD8 cells excluded terminally differentiated effector memory CD45RA+ cells. To note about this clone: Its target is unknown.

Sequencing used immunoSEQ multiplex PCR; TCRdb keeps in-frame clones, though not all of them. Altogether about 600,000 clones are present, about 98% being singletons, with the ten largest covering 0.3%. This CDR3 spans 15 amino acids. Per germline, CDR1 MNHEY and CDR2 SMNVEV (reference sequence). The germline V and J ends were trimmed by 2 bases and 0 bases, with 8 bases remaining between them. The source of this sequence is a man under 40 in good health. The material sequenced was naive CD8+ T cells sorted from blood. The chain has TRBV27 and TRBJ1-3; tentatively, D is TRBD1 (6 bases). In DNA form, the CDR3 reads TGTGCCAGCAGTTTACAGGGGAACTCTGGAAACACCATATATTTT. Amino acid sequence: CASSLQGNSGNTIYF.